This T cell receptor (beta chain) comes out of a study of cytotoxic CD8 clonotypes in ibrutinib-treated CLL. On the study more broadly: Recorded responses included around 24 partial and 2 complete; following median roughly 68 months, roughly 15 stayed remitted and some 12 progressed. After treatment lasting a median about 13 months, range 6 to 36, response samples were collected. The study, taken as a whole, reports: Baseline clonality was higher than in age-matched healthy donors and moved in step with circulating CD8+ T-cell counts.

TCRdb's copy holds only in-frame clones and misses some; the assay was immunoSEQ multiplex PCR. The table has 25,000 to 30,000 clones, 55% to 65% seen once. For TCR beta libraries, about 1.9 micrograms of genomic DNA were obtained from cryopreserved PBMCs. To note about this clone: The target antigen is unknown.

The junction had 11 bases not matched to a gene; V was cut back by 3 bases and J by 7 bases. Germline V gives CDR1 MNHEY, CDR2 SMNVEV (reference sequence). The CDR3 is 15 amino acids. The chain uses TRBV27 and TRBJ1-2; 7 bases fit TRBD1. Sequenced material: PBMCs, taken before ibrutinib treatment. This clonotype originated in a human donor with chronic lymphocytic leukemia. The CDR3 protein is CASSLKTGIGAGYTF. As DNA, the CDR3 is TGTGCCAGCAGTTTGAAGACAGGGATAGGGGCTGGCTACACCTTC.